A single sample gave rise to the 16 T cell receptor beta chains below, sequenced in a study of cytomegalovirus exposure and HLA in healthy donors. Produced via immunoSEQ multiplex PCR; TCRdb's table is partial and in-frame only. The sample holds roughly 250,000 clones, 75% to 90% seen once. The sequenced material came from PBMCs. The origin of the receptors is a young woman in good health and CMV-seropositive.

V usage is TRBV28 and J usage is TRBJ1-5, with 7 bases identical to TRBD1. Unmatched junction bases numbered 7, after V lost 6 bases and J lost 5 bases. The CDR3 is made up of 14 amino acids. Looked up from germline, CDR1 is MDHEN and CDR2 is SYDVKM. CDR3 sequence (DNA): TGTGCCAGCAGACTGACAGGGCAGGATCAGCCCCAGCATTTT. It translates to CASRLTGQDQPQHF.

The chain joins TRBV29-1 to TRBJ2-7; D is unclear. Germline CDR1 and CDR2: SQVTM and ANQGSEA. The length of the CDR3 is 13 residues. With 1 base removed from V and 3 bases from J, the gap between germline ends came to 10 bases. The chain's CDR3 is CSVEGVEDYEQYF. DNA for the CDR3: TGCAGCGTTGAAGGGGTAGAGGACTACGAGCAGTACTTC.

CDR3 DNA sequence: TGTGCCACCGGGGACTGGGATGAAAAACTGTTTTTT. Translation gives CATGDWDEKLFF. The gene calls are TRBV6-1 and TRBJ1-4, with D possibly TRBD1 on 5 matching bases. CDR1 is MNHNS, CDR2 SASEGT, per germline. V was trimmed by 10 bases and J by 6 bases, leaving 12 bases between them. The CDR3 runs to 12 residues.

The CDR3 is CASSYSGQYTEAFF. In nucleotides, the CDR3 is TGTGCCAGCAGTTACTCGGGACAGTACACTGAAGCTTTCTTT. V usage is TRBV6-6 and J usage is TRBJ1-1; 7 bases line up with TRBD1. Germline loops: CDR1 MNHNY, CDR2 SVGAGI (reference sequence). The CDR3 spans 14 residues. V trimming: 0 bases; J trimming: 3 bases; junction bases outside the gene matches: 1.

The rearrangement uses TRBV27 and TRBJ2-1; D is ambiguous. CDR3 length: 13 residues. Germline CDR1 and CDR2: MNHEY and SMNVEV (reference sequence). Trimming removed 7 bases from V and 2 bases from J, with 9 bases in between. The chain's CDR3 is CASNTPPYNEQFF. DNA of the CDR3: TGTGCCAGCAACACCCCACCCTACAATGAGCAGTTCTTC.

The rearrangement joins TRBV6-5 to TRBJ1-2; D unresolved. Trimming removed 0 bases at V and 8 bases at J, with 10 bases between. This CDR3 contains 13 residues. The V gene's germline CDR1 is MNHEY and CDR2 SVGAGI. Here the CDR3 DNA reads TGTGCCAGCAGTTACTCGGGGAGGGCGGGCTACACCTTC. Translated: CASSYSGRAGYTF.

The gene calls are TRBV29-1 and TRBJ2-3, with 8 bases aligning to TRBD1. Trimming removed 7 bases from V and 4 bases from J; junction bases left unmatched: 10. This CDR3 has 14 residues. Germline-derived CDR1 and CDR2 are SQVTM and ANQGSEA. CDR3 residues: CSAESGQGSDTQYF. The CDR3 DNA reads as TGCAGCGCAGAATCAGGACAGGGTTCAGATACGCAGTATTTT.

The chain couples TRBV2 to TRBJ2-1; the match to TRBD2 covers 11 bases. The CDR3 length is 15 residues. The J segment lost 4 bases and the V segment lost 6 bases, leaving 5 bases of the junction unmatched. CDR1 and CDR2 from the germline V gene are SNHLY and FYNNEI. CDR3 region: CASRTGLAAYNEQFF. For the CDR3, the DNA is TGTGCCAGCAGAACGGGACTAGCGGCATACAATGAGCAGTTCTTC.

The chain carries TRBV6-1 and TRBJ1-5, with 9 bases fitting TRBD1. The germline CDR1 and CDR2 sequences are MNHNS and SASEGT. The ends lost 2 bases at V and 4 bases at J; junction bases unmatched: 6. This CDR3 has 16 amino acids. CDR3: CASSEQTGTGNQPQHF. For the CDR3, the DNA is TGTGCCAGCAGTGAACAGACCGGGACAGGGAATCAGCCCCAGCATTTT.

The chain couples TRBV19 to TRBJ2-7, with D possibly matching TRBD1 (5 bases). Germline V CDR1 and CDR2: LNHDA, SQIVND (reference sequence). The CDR3 spans 14 residues. Trimming pared 3 bases from V and 6 bases from J, leaving 15 bases between. CDR3 sequence: CASSIVLQGVEQYF. The CDR3 DNA reads TGTGCCAGTAGTATTGTACTTCAGGGCGTCGAGCAGTACTTC.

The CDR3 reads CASERQGGYEQYF. The DNA for the CDR3 is TGCGCCAGCGAACGACAGGGGGGCTACGAGCAGTACTTC. The chain carries TRBV10-2 and TRBJ2-7; 9 positions agree with TRBD1. The trim removed 8 bases at V and 3 bases at J, leaving 5 bases unmatched. Germline V gene lookup returns CDR1 WSHSY and CDR2 SAAADI. The CDR3 totals 13 residues.

The genes are TRBV5-1 and TRBJ2-5, with 8 bases aligning to TRBD2. V was clipped by 7 bases and J by 2 bases; unmatched bases: 16. The CDR3 length is 17 residues. Germline V lookup: CDR1 SGHRS, CDR2 YFSETQ. The CDR3 spells CASSPWESGRGQETQYF. The CDR3 DNA reads as TGCGCCAGCTCCCCCTGGGAATCCGGGAGGGGACAAGAGACCCAGTACTTC.

The rearrangement links TRBV6-5 to TRBJ2-5; D not resolved. This CDR3 is 11 amino acids long. Germline values: CDR1 MNHEY, CDR2 SVGAGI. Trimming removed 7 bases from V and 5 bases from J, with 8 bases in between. CDR3 nucleotide sequence: TGTGCCAGCACCTACGGGGAGACCCAGTACTTC. It yields the protein CASTYGETQYF.

This clone turned up a few times. The chain is built from TRBV11-2 and TRBJ2-1; 11 bases align to TRBD2. Germline CDR1 is SGHAT and CDR2 is FQNNGV. J gave up 8 bases and V 5 bases, and 11 bases lay outside the gene matches. This CDR3 is built from 16 residues. DNA for the CDR3: TGTGCCAGCAGCCTGGGACTAGCGGAGCGCGGGTATGAGCAGTTCTTC. Translation: CASSLGLAERGYEQFF.

This chain links TRBV29-1 with TRBJ1-5, with D uncertain. Trimming shortened V by 4 bases and J by 6 bases, and 13 bases separated the two germline ends. This CDR3 region has 13 residues. The germline V gene has CDR1 SQVTM and CDR2 ANQGSEA. This chain's CDR3 is CSVGGEGGQPQHF. The CDR3 coding sequence is TGCAGCGTTGGCGGGGAGGGTGGTCAGCCCCAGCATTTT.

The V and J genes are TRBV5-1 and TRBJ2-6; D call uncertain. V lost 2 bases and J 4 bases, leaving 22 bases between the germline ends. The germline V gene has CDR1 SGHRS and CDR2 YFSETQ. The CDR3 runs 19 residues. The chain's CDR3 is CASSLNRISSVYGANVLTF. CDR3 sequence (DNA): TGCGCCAGCAGCTTAAACCGGATTAGCTCAGTTTACGGGGCCAACGTCCTGACTTTC.